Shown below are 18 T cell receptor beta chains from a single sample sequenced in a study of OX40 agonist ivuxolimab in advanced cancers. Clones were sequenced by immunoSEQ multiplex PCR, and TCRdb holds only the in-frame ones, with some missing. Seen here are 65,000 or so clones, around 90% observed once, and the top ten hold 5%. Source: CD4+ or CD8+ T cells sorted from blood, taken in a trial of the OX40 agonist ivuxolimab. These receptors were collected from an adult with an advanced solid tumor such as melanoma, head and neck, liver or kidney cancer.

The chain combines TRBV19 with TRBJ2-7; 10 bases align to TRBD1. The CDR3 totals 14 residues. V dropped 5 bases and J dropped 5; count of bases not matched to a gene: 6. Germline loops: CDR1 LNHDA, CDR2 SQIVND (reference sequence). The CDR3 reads CASSWDRGRNEQYF. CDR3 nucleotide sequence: TGTGCCAGTAGTTGGGACAGGGGAAGGAACGAGCAGTACTTC.

CDR3 loop: CASSSPPGQGTSGELFF. DNA of the CDR3: TGTGCCAGTAGTAGCCCACCGGGACAGGGGACGTCCGGGGAGCTGTTTTTT. The V and J genes are TRBV19 and TRBJ2-2; 10 bases agree with TRBD1. This CDR3 spans 17 amino acids. Trimming cost V 4 bases and J 6 bases; bases outside gene matches: 11. Germline V gene lookup returns CDR1 LNHDA and CDR2 SQIVND (reference sequence).

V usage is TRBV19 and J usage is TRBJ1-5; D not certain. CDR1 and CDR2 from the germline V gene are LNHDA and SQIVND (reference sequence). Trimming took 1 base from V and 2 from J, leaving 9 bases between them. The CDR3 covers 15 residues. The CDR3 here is CASSIGGWGNQPQHF. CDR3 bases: TGTGCCAGTAGTATAGGCGGATGGGGCAATCAGCCCCAGCATTTT.

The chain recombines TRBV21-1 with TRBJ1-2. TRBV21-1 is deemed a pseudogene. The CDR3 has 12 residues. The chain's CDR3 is CASSSHTGGYTF. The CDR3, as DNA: TGTGCCAGCAGCTCCCATACGGGGGGCTACACCTTC.

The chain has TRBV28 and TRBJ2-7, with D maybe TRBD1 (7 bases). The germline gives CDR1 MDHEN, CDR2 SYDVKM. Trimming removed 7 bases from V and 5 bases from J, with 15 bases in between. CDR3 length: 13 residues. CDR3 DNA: TGTGCCAGCACGACAGGGAGGAACCACGAGCAGTACTTC. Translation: CASTTGRNHEQYF.

The CDR3, as DNA: TGTGCCAGCAGCTTAATCTTGTCTGAAAAACTGTTTTTT. It yields the protein CASSLILSEKLFF. The rearrangement uses TRBV7-9 and TRBJ1-4; no reliable D call. In germline, CDR1 is SEHNR, CDR2 FQNEAQ (reference sequence). CDR3 length: 13 amino acids. Trimming stripped 2 bases from V and 7 bases from J, with 8 bases between.

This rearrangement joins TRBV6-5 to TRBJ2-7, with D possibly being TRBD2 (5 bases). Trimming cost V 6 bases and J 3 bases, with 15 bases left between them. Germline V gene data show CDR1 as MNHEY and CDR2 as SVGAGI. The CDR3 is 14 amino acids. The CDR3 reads CASRPSDGGYEQYF. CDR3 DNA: TGTGCCAGCAGGCCTTCAGACGGAGGCTACGAGCAGTACTTC.

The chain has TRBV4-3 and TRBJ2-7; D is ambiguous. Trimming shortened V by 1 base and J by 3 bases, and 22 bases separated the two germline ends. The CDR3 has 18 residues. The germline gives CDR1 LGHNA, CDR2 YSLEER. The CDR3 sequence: CASSQVLDGEKWNYEQYF. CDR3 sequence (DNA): TGCGCCAGCAGCCAAGTTCTGGATGGGGAAAAATGGAACTACGAGCAGTACTTC.

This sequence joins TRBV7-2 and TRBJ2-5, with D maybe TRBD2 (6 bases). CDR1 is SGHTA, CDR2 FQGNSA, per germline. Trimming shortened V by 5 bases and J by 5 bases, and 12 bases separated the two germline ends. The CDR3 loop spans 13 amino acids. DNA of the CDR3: TGTGCCAGCAGCCCGGGAGTGTTGGAGACCCAGTACTTC. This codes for CASSPGVLETQYF.

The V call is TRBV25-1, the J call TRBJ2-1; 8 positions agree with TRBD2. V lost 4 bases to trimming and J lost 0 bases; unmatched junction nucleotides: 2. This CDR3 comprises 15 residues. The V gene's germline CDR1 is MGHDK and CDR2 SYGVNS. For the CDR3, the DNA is TGTGCCAGCAGTGGCGGGGGGACCTCCTACAATGAGCAGTTCTTC. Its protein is CASSGGGTSYNEQFF.

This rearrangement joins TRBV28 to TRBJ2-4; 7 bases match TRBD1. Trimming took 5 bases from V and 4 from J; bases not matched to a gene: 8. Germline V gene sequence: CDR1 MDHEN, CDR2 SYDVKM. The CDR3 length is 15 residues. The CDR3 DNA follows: TGTGCCAGCAGTCCCTCCCTGACAGGGAAAAACATTCAGTACTTC. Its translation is CASSPSLTGKNIQYF.

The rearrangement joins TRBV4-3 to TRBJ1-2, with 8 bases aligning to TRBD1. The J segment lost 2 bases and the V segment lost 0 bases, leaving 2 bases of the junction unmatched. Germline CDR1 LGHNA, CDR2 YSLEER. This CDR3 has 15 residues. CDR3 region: CASSQERQGNYGYTF. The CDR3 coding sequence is TGCGCCAGCAGCCAAGAAAGACAGGGGAACTATGGCTACACCTTC.

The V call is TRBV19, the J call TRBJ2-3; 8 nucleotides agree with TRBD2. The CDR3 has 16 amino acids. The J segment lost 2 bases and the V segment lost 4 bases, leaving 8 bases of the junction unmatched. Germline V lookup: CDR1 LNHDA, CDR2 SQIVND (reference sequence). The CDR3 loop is CASSNPQRGPTDTQYF. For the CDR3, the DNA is TGTGCCAGTAGTAACCCACAGCGGGGGCCCACAGATACGCAGTATTTT.

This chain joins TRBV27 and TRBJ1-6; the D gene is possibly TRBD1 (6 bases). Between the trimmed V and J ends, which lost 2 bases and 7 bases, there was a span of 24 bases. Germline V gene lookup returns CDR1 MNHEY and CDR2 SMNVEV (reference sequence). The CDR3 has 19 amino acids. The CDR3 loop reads CASSLSPAWDSGQNSPLHF. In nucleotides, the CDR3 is TGTGCCAGCAGTTTAAGCCCCGCGTGGGACTCAGGACAGAATTCACCCCTCCACTTT.

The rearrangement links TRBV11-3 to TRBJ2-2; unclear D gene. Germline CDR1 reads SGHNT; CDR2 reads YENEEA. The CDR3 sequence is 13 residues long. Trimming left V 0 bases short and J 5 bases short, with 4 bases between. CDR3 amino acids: CASSLEGTGELFF. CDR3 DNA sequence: TGTGCCAGCAGCTTAGAGGGGACCGGGGAGCTGTTTTTT. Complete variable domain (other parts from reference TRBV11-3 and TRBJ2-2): EAGVVQSPRYKIIEKKQPVAFWCNPISGHNTLYWYLQNLGQGPELLIRYENEEAVDDSQLPKDRFSAERLKGVDSTLKIQPAELGDSAVYLCASSLEGTGELFFGEGSRLTVL.

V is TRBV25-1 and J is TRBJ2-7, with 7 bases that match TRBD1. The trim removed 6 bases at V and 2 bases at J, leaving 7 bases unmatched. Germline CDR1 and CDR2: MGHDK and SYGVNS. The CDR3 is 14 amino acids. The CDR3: CASSEAQGPYEQYF. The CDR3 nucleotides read TGTGCCAGCAGCGAAGCACAGGGGCCCTACGAGCAGTACTTC.

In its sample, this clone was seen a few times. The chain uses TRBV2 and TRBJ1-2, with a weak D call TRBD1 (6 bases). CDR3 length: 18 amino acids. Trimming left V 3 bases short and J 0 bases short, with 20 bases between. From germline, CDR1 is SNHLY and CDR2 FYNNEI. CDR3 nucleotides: TGTGCCAGCAGTGATAAAGGACGTCAGGGGTTAGCTAACTATGGCTACACCTTC. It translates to CASSDKGRQGLANYGYTF.

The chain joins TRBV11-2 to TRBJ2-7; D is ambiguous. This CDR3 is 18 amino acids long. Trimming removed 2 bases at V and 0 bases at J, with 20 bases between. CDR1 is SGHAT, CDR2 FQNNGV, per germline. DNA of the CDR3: TGTGCCAGCAGCTTATTGTTTCAGTACGATCAGAGCTCCTACGAGCAGTACTTC. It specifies CASSLLFQYDQSSYEQYF.